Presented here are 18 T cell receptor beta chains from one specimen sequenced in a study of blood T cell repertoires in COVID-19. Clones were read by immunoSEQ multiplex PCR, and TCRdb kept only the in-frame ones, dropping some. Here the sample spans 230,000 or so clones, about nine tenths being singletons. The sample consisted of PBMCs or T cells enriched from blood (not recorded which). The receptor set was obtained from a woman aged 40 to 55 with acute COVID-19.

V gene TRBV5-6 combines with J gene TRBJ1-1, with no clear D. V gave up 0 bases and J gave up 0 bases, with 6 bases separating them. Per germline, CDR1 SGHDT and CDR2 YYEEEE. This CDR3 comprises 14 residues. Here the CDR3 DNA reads TGTGCCAGCAGCTTGGGAGGTATGAACACTGAAGCTTTCTTT. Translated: CASSLGGMNTEAFF.

CDR3 nucleotides: TGTGCCAGCAGCTCCGACCCGGGACAGGGGAATCAGCCCCAGCATTTT. Translating it yields CASSSDPGQGNQPQHF. The gene calls are TRBV5-6 and TRBJ1-5; 10 bases are shared with TRBD1. Germline CDR1 is SGHDT and CDR2 is YYEEEE. This CDR3 is built from 16 residues. J was trimmed by 4 bases and V by 3 bases; bases with no gene match: 7.

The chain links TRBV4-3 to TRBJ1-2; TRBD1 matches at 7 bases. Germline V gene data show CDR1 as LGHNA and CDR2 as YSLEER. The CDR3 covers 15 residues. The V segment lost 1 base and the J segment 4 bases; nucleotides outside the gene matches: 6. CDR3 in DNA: TGCGCCAGCAGCCAAGTTGCGGCAGGGGGCTATGGCTACACCTTC. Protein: CASSQVAAGGYGYTF.

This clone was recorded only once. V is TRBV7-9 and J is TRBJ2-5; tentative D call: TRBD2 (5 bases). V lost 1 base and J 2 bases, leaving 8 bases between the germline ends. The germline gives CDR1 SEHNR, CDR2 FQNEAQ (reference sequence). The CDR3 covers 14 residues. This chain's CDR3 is CASSLDPGQETQYF. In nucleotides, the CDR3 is TGTGCCAGCAGCTTAGACCCGGGACAAGAGACCCAGTACTTC.

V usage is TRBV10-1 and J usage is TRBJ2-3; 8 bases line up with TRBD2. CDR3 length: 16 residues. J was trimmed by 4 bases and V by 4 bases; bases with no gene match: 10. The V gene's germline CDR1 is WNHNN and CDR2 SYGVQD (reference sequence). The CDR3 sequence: CASSGPGTSASDTQYF. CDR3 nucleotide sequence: TGCGCCAGCAGTGGACCCGGGACTAGTGCTTCAGATACGCAGTATTTT.

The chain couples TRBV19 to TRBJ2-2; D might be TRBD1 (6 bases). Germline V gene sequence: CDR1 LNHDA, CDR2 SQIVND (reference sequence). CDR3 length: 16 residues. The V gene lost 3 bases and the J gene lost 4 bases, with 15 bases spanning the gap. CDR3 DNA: TGTGCCAGTAGTATCGATCTCAGGGGTGGCACCGGGGAGCTGTTTTTT. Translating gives CASSIDLRGGTGELFF.

The CDR3 reads CASRRGQTNEKLFF. The CDR3 nucleotides are TGTGCCAGCAGGCGGGGACAGACTAATGAAAAACTGTTTTTT. This chain connects TRBV3-1 (or the pseudogene TRBV3-2) to TRBJ1-4, with TRBD1 matching 7 bases. Germline lookup yields CDR1 LGHDT and CDR2 YNNKEL (reference sequence). The CDR3 spans 14 residues. Trimming took 6 bases from V and 2 from J; bases not matched to a gene: 3.

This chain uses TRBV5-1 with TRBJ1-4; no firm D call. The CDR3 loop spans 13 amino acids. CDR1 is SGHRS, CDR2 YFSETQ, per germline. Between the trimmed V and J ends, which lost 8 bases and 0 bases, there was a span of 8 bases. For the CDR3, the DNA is TGCGCCAGTAAAGCCACAACTAATGAAAAACTGTTTTTT. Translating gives CASKATTNEKLFF.

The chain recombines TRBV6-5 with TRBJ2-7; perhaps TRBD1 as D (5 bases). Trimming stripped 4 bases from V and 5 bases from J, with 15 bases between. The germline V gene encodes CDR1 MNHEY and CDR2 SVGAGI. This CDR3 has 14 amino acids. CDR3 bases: TGTGCCAGCAGTTCCCCGGTAGGGGCCGACGAGCAGTACTTC. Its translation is CASSSPVGADEQYF.

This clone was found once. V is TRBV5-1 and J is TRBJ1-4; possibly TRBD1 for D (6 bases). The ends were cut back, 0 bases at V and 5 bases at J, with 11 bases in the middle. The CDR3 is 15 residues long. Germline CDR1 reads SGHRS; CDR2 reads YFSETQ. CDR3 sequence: CASSLATGRNEKLFF. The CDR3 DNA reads TGCGCCAGCAGCTTGGCGACAGGAAGAAATGAAAAACTGTTTTTT.

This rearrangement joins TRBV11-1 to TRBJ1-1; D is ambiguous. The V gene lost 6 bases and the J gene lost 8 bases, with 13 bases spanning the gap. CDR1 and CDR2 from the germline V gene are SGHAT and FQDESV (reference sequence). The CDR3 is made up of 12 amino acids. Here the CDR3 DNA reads TGTGCCAGCAGTCCCCCGGGTCTCGAAGCTTTCTTT. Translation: CASSPPGLEAFF.

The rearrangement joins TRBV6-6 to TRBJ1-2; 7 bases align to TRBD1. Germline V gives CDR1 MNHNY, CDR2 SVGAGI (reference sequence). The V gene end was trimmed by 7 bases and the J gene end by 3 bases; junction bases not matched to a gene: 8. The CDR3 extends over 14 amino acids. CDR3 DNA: TGTGCCAGCACCCCGACAGGGATTGACTATGGCTACACCTTC. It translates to CASTPTGIDYGYTF.

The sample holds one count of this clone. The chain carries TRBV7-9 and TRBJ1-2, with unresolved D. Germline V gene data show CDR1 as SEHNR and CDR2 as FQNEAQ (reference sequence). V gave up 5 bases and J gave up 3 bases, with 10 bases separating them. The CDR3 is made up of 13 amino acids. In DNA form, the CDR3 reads TGTGCCAGCAGCCGGGAGATGGACTATGGCTACACCTTC. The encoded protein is CASSREMDYGYTF.

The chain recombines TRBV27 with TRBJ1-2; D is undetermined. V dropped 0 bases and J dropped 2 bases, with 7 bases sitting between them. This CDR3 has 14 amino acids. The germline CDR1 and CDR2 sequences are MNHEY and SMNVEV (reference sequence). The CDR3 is CASSLSPQNYGYTF. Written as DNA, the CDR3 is TGTGCCAGCAGTTTATCCCCCCAAAACTATGGCTACACCTTC.

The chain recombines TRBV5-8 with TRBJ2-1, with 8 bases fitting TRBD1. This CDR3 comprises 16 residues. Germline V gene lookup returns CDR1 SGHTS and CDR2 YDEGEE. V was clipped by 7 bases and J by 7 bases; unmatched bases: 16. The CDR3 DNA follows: TGTGCCAGCGGAGCCTACAGGGGGTCTTCAGCGAATGAGCAGTTCTTC. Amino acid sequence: CASGAYRGSSANEQFF.

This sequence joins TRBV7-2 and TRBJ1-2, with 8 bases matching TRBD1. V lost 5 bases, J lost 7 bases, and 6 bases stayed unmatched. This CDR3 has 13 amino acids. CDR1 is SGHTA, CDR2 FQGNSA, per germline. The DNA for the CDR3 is TGTGCCAGCAGCCTATGGACAGGGTTTGGCTACACCTTC. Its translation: CASSLWTGFGYTF. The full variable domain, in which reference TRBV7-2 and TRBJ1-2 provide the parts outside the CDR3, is GAGVSQSPSNKVTEKGKDVELRCDPISGHTALYWYRQSLGQGLEFLIYFQGNSAPDKSGLPSDRFSAERTGGSVSTLTIQRTQQEDSAVYLCASSLWTGFGYTFGSGTRLTVV.

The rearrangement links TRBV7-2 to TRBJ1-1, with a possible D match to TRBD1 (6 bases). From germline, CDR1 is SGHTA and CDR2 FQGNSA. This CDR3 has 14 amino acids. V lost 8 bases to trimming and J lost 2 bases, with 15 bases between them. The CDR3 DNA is TGTGCCAGCGATGACGGACAGCCCAACACTGAAGCTTTCTTT. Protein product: CASDDGQPNTEAFF.

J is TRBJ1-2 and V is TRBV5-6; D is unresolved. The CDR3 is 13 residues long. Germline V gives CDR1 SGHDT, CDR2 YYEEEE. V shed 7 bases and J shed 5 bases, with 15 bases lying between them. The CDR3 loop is CASELSGEYGYTF. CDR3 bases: TGTGCCAGCGAATTGTCCGGGGAATATGGCTACACCTTC. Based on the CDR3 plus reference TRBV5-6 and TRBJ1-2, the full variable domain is DAGVTQSPTHLIKTRGQQVTLRCSPKSGHDTVSWYQQALGQGPQFIFQYYEEEERQRGNFPDRFSGHQFPNYSSELNVNALLLGDSALYLCASELSGEYGYTFGSGTRLTVV.